Here is one TCR beta chain with its context. This clonotype came up many times. Its antigen remains undetermined. Per-nucleotide qualities are absent, and no much larger clonotype sits a single base away. Sequencing relied on an Illumina HiSeq 2500. TCR beta libraries were prepared by quantitative 5'-RACE with molecular barcodes. In the source study's methods: A new computational method, built on a probabilistic model of VDJ rearrangement, was used to identify disease-linked TCR variants. TCRdb's own reprocessing of the public reads used fastp at Q25 and MiXCR and kept productive beta chains. CDR3 protein duplicates are merged, each entry listing the most common genes and DNA. It is TCRdb's table, rather than the study itself, that gives the V and J calls and clone size. The sample table records 200,000 to 250,000 distinct CDR3 sequences; 25% to 30% of these occur just once. The ten largest clonotypes hold under 7% of the sample.

This record belongs to a study of CD8 T cells in ankylosing spondylitis (dated by TCRdb to 2016 to 2017). With regard to the full study: The study set out to find disease-linked TCR variants by profiling T cell receptor beta repertoires in ankylosing spondylitis patients and healthy donors. Peripheral blood samples were taken, and synovial fluid was additionally collected from ankylosing spondylitis patients. In total, the full study cohort was made up of about 99 healthy donors and some 26 ankylosing spondylitis patients. Summary of the overall study and its limitations: Some TCR beta motif variants had previously been reported in synovial fluid and blood of reactive arthritis patients, which suggested common disease-initiation mechanisms. In peripheral blood, the disease-linked clones were found at relatively low frequencies and had a CD8+ phenotype. According to the report, matched synovial fluid samples from ankylosing spondylitis patients were significantly enriched for the disease-linked clones. A TCR beta motif made up of 7 to 9 highly homologous amino acid variants appeared to be characteristic of blood from ankylosing spondylitis patients.

Sequenced material: blood, either unsorted or a sorted T cell fraction (not recorded which). The receptor was isolated from a male donor with ankylosing spondylitis or in good health (not recorded which).

CDR3 reads: CASRNTPGQSDEQYF. The bases read TGTGCCAGCAGGAACACCCCCGGACAGTCCGACGAGCAGTACTTC. Rearrangement joined TRBV21-1 to TRBJ2-7; TRBD1 is the table's D call and was not checked against the DNA. TRBV21-1 is noted as a pseudogene. Measured from the cysteine to the phenylalanine, the CDR3 is 15 residues long. The kept DNA is CDR3 alone, 45 bases in frame from the first base.